Following are 14 T cell receptor beta chains from one sample sequenced in a study of T cell responses to AZD1222 COVID-19 vaccine. The repertoire was sequenced with immunoSEQ multiplex PCR; TCRdb's copy has only in-frame clones and lacks some. The sample contains 15,000 to 20,000 clones, roughly 86% of which appear only once. Sequencing was performed on peripheral blood, taken 28 days after the second AZD1222 dose. All receptors come from an adult who received the AZD1222 COVID-19 vaccine.

V gene TRBV23-1 combines with J gene TRBJ2-2; no clear D. TRBV23-1 is known as an ORF, though its function is uncertain. Deletions cut 0 bases from V and 4 bases from J, with 6 bases between. This CDR3 is 14 amino acids long. DNA for the CDR3: TGCGCCAGCAGTCAATCCCTGGGCACCGGGGAGCTGTTTTTT. This codes for CASSQSLGTGELFF.

V usage is TRBV12-5 and J usage is TRBJ2-2; 9 nucleotides agree with TRBD1. After removal of 5 bases from V and 7 bases from J, the junction contained 8 bases not matched to a gene. The CDR3 runs 15 residues. Germline V gene data show CDR1 as LGHNT and CDR2 as FRNRAP. CDR3 sequence (DNA): TGTGCTAGTGGTCCACCACAGGGGGCGGTCGGGGAGCTGTTTTTT. Translated, it gives CASGPPQGAVGELFF.

The CDR3 nucleotides are TGTGCCAGCAGCCGCAGGGGGGGGCTGAGTGATACGCAGTATTTT. Translated, it gives CASSRRGGLSDTQYF. The J gene is TRBJ2-3, the V gene TRBV6-5; the D gene could be TRBD1 or TRBD2 (7 bases each). The CDR3 spans 15 residues. Germline-derived CDR1 and CDR2 are MNHEY and SVGAGI. Deletions cut 6 bases from V and 6 bases from J, with 19 bases between.

The chain has TRBV6-6 and TRBJ1-2; D possibly corresponds to TRBD1 (6 bases). V was cut by 6 bases and J by 9 bases, with 14 bases left in between. The CDR3 loop spans 12 amino acids. The germline V gene encodes CDR1 MNHNY and CDR2 SVGAGI (reference sequence). The CDR3 sequence: CASSPDRHRYTF. CDR3 in DNA: TGTGCCAGCAGCCCCGACAGGCACCGCTACACCTTC.

The count of this clone is one. The chain carries TRBV7-9 and TRBJ2-5; unclear D gene. Germline V CDR1 and CDR2: SEHNR, FQNEAQ (reference sequence). CDR3 length equals 14 residues. Trimming pared 5 bases from V and 1 base from J, leaving 11 bases between. The chain's CDR3 is CASSPPAAQETQYF. As DNA, the CDR3 is TGTGCCAGCAGCCCCCCGGCAGCCCAAGAGACCCAGTACTTC.

The chain combines TRBV5-4 with TRBJ2-3, with 7 bases identical to TRBD1. The germline V gene encodes CDR1 SGHNT and CDR2 YYREEE (reference sequence). Trimming took 4 bases from V and 0 from J; bases not matched to a gene: 5. The CDR3 totals 15 residues. CDR3 bases: TGTGCCAGCAGCGCCCAGACAGGGAGCACAGATACGCAGTATTTT. Translated: CASSAQTGSTDTQYF.

A single count supports this clone. The chain recombines TRBV6-5 with TRBJ1-6; weak D call: TRBD1 (6 bases). This CDR3 has 14 amino acids. The V gene's germline CDR1 is MNHEY and CDR2 SVGAGI. The ends were cut back, 6 bases at V and 3 bases at J, with 9 bases in the middle. The chain's CDR3 is CASREGVYNSPLHF. In DNA form, the CDR3 reads TGTGCCAGCAGAGAGGGGGTCTATAATTCACCCCTCCACTTT.

This clone came up once. The chain is built from TRBV28 and TRBJ2-1, with D perhaps TRBD1 or TRBD2 (6 bases each). V lost 7 bases to trimming and J lost 0 bases, with 13 bases between them. The CDR3 runs 15 residues. Per the germline V gene, CDR1 is MDHEN and CDR2 is SYDVKM. CDR3 residues: CASKGGHSSYNEQFF. The CDR3 DNA sequence: TGTGCCAGCAAAGGGGGGCACAGCTCCTACAATGAGCAGTTCTTC. Together with reference TRBV28 and TRBJ2-1, the CDR3 gives the full variable domain: DVKVTQSSRYLVKRTGEKVFLECVQDMDHENMFWYRQDPGLGLRLIYFSYDVKMKEKGDIPEGYSVSREKKERFSLILESASTNQTSMYLCASKGGHSSYNEQFFGPGTRLTVL.

CDR3 coding DNA: TGTGCCAGCAGCTTAGCCGGTGGGGTCGCCACGACTAATACGCAGTATTTT. Its protein product is CASSLAGGVATTNTQYF. The chain combines TRBV7-2 with TRBJ2-3, with D perhaps TRBD2 (5 bases). Trimming removed 0 bases at V and 7 bases at J, with 20 bases between. Germline-derived CDR1 and CDR2 are SGHTA and FQGNSA. This CDR3 comprises 17 residues.

In this sample, this clone turned up a few times. The V and J genes are TRBV7-9 and TRBJ1-6; D remains ambiguous. The CDR3 runs 12 residues. Germline CDR1 is SEHNR and CDR2 is FQNEAQ (reference sequence). Trimming pared 3 bases from V and 8 bases from J, leaving 5 bases between. CDR3: CASSFADSPLHF. The DNA for the CDR3 is TGTGCCAGCAGCTTCGCCGATTCACCCCTCCACTTT.

The chain joins TRBV7-8 to TRBJ2-3; 8 bases line up with TRBD2. Germline CDR1 and CDR2: SGHVS and FQNEAQ. The CDR3 is made up of 17 amino acids. V was clipped by 1 base and J by 0 bases; unmatched bases: 6. This CDR3 reads CASSLGLARASTDTQYF. CDR3 DNA: TGTGCCAGCAGCTTAGGACTAGCGCGTGCGAGCACAGATACGCAGTATTTT.

The chain employs TRBV5-5 and TRBJ2-2; D unresolved. Between the trimmed V and J ends, which lost 1 base and 1 base, there was a span of 11 bases. Germline V gene data show CDR1 as SGHKS and CDR2 as YYEKEE (reference sequence). The CDR3 sequence is 16 residues long. The DNA for the CDR3 is TGTGCCAGCAGCTTGTCGAGGTTGGGGAACACCGGGGAGCTGTTTTTT. Amino acids: CASSLSRLGNTGELFF.

This chain joins TRBV6-6 and TRBJ2-7, with D tentatively TRBD1 or TRBD2 (6 bases each). CDR3 size: 14 residues. V was cut by 7 bases and J by 2 bases, with 15 bases left in between. CDR1 MNHNY and CDR2 SVGAGI come from the germline V gene (reference sequence). Here the CDR3 DNA reads TGTGCCAGCACCCAAGGGGGGATGACCTACGAGCAGTACTTC. It yields the protein CASTQGGMTYEQYF.

The rearrangement uses TRBV24-1 and TRBJ2-1; D gene ambiguous. Germline lookup yields CDR1 KGHDR and CDR2 SFDVKD. Trimming shortened V by 5 bases and J by 2 bases, and 3 bases separated the two germline ends. The CDR3 length is 12 residues. The CDR3 coding sequence is TGTGCCACCAGTGCAACCTACAATGAGCAGTTCTTC. Its protein is CATSATYNEQFF.